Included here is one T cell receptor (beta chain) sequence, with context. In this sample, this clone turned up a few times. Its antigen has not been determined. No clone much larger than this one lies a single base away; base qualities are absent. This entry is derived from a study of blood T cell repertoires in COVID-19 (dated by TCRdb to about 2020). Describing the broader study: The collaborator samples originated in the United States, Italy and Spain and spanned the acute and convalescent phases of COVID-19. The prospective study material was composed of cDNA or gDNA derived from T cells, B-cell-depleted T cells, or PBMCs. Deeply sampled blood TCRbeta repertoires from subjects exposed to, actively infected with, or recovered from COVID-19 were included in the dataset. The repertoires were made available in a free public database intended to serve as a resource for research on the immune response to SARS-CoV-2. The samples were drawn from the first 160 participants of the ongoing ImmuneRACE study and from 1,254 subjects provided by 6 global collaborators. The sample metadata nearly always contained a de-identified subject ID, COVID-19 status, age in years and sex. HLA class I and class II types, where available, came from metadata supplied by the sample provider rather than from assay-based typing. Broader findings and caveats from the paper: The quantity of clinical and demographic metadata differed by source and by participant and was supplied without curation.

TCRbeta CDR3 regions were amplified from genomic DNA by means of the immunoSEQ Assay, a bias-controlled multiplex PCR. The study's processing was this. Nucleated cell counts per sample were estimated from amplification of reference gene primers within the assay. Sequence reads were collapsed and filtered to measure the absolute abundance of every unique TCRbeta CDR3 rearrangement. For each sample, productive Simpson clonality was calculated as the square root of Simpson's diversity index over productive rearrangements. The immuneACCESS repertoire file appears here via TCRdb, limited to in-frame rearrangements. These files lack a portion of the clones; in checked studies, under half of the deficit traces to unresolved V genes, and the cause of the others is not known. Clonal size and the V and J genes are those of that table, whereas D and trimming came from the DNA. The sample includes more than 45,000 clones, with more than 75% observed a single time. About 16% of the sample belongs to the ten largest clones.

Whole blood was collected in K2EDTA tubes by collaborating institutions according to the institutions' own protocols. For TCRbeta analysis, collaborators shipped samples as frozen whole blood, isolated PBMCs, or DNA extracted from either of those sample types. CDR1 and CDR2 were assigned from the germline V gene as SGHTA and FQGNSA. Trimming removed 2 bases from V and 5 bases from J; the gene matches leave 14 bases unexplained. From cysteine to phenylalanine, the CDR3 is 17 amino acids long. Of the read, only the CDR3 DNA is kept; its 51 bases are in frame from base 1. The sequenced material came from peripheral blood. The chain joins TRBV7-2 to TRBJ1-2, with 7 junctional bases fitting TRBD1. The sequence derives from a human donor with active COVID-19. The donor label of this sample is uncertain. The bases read TGTGCCAGCAGCTTACTTGGGGGACAGTTAAGAGCTTATGGCTACACCTTC. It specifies CASSLLGGQLRAYGYTF.